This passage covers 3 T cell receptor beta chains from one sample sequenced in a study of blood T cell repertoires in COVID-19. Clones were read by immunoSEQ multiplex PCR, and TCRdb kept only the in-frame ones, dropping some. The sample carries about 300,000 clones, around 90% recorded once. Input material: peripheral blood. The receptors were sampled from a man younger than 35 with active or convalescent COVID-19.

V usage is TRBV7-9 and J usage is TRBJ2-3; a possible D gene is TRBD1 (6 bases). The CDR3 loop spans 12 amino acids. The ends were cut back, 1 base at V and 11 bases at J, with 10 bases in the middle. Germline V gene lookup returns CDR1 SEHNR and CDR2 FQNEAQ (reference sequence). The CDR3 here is CASSLGDTRQYF. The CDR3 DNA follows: TGTGCCAGCAGCTTAGGGGACACTCGGCAGTATTTT.

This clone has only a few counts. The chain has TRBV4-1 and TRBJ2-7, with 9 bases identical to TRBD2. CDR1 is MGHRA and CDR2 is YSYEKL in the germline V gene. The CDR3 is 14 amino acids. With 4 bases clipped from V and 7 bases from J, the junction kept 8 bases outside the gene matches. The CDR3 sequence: CASSPLSGRREQYF. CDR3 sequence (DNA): TGCGCCAGCAGCCCCCTAAGCGGGAGGCGTGAGCAGTACTTC.

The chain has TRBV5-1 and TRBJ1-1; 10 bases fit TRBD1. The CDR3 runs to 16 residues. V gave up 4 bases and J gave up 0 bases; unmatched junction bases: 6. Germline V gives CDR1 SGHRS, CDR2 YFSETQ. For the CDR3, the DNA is TGCGCCAGCAGCGTGGGCGACAGGGGGCTGAACACTGAAGCTTTCTTT. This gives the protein CASSVGDRGLNTEAFF.